This T cell receptor (beta chain) was recorded in a study of blood T cell repertoires in COVID-19. The germline gives CDR1 SGHNT, CDR2 YENEEA. The CDR3 totals 14 residues. The germline V and J ends were trimmed by 5 bases and 4 bases, with 11 bases remaining between them. Only in-frame clones appear in the TCRdb table, and some are missing; sequencing was by immunoSEQ multiplex PCR. Of 160,000 or so clones listed, approximately 84% are singletons. The sequenced material came from PBMCs or T cells enriched from blood (not recorded which). The sequence derives from a human donor with acute COVID-19. The donor label of this sample is uncertain. The chain employs TRBV11-3 and TRBJ2-2, with D perhaps matching TRBD2 (5 bases). CDR3 DNA sequence: TGTGCCAGCAGCCGAGGGCAGATCACCGGGGAGCTGTTTTTT. Translated: CASSRGQITGELFF.